What follows is one TCR beta chain and its context. Its antigen is unidentified. Any patient presenting with uncontrolled infection, other autoimmune disease, pregnancy or lactation was left out. This sample is drawn from a study of T cells in Graves' hyperthyroidism and ophthalmopathy. This CDR3 contains 16 residues. Trimming stripped 3 bases from V and 3 bases from J, with 21 bases between. CDR1 DFQATT and CDR2 SNEGSKA come from the germline V gene (reference sequence). Overall study findings and caveats: Blood also showed most of the thyroid clonotypes that were expanded above 0.001.

Regions amplified from RNA transcripts were the TCR beta CDR3 regions. HTBI primers were the set used in a first-round RT-PCR of the TCR CDR3. From the multiplex PCR reads, TCRdb called clonotypes with MiXCR, one entry per CDR3 protein. The sample lists over 500,000 distinct CDR3 sequences, roughly a sixth occurring once. The V call is TRBV20-1, the J call TRBJ2-7, with D unresolved. Material: blood. This TCR came from a woman between 18 and 30 years old with Graves' ophthalmopathy. The CDR3 here is CSARSRTAPVFYEQYF. The CDR3 nucleotides are TGCAGTGCTAGGTCCAGGACCGCCCCGGTATTCTACGAGCAGTACTTC.